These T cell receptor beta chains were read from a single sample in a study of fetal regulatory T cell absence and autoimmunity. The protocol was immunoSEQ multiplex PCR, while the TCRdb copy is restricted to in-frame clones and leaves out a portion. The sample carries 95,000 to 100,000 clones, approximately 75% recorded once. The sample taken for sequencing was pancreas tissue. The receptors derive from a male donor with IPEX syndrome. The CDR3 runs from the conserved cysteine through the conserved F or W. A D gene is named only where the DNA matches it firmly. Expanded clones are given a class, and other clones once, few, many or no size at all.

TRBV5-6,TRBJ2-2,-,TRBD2,CASSPVELADTGELFF,TGTGCCAGCAGCCCGGTTGAACTAGCGGACACCGGGGAGCTGTTTTTT
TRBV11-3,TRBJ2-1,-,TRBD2,CASSLGGLADNEQFF,TGTGCCAGCAGCTTAGGGGGACTAGCGGACAATGAGCAGTTCTTC
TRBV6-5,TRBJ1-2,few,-,CASSQTGRYYGYTF,TGTGCCAGCAGTCAAACGGGACGGTACTATGGCTACACCTTC
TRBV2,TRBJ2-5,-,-,CASSSETQYF,TGTGCCAGCAGTAGCGAGACCCAGTACTTC
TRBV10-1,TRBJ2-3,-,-,CASSAAGFTDTQYF,TGCGCCAGCAGCGCGGCCGGTTTCACAGATACGCAGTATTTT
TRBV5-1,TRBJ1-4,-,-,CASSARWNEKLFF,TGCGCCAGCAGCGCCAGGTGGAATGAAAAACTGTTTTTT
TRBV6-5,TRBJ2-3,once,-,CASSYSQVVTDTQYF,TGTGCCAGCAGTTACTCCCAAGTAGTGACAGATACGCAGTATTTT
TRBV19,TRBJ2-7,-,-,CASSIEQGYEQYF,TGTGCCAGTAGTATTGAGCAGGGATACGAGCAGTACTTC
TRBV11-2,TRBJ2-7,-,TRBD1,CASSLGTGYFYEQYF,TGTGCCAGCAGCTTAGGGACAGGTTATTTCTACGAGCAGTACTTC
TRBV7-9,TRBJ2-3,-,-,CASLSEGSTDTQYF,TGTGCCAGCCTTTCAGAAGGGAGCACAGATACGCAGTATTTT
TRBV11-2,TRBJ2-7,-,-,CASSLVISYEQYF,TGTGCCAGCAGCTTGGTGATCTCCTACGAGCAGTACTTC